Shown below are 22 T cell receptor beta chains from a single sample sequenced in a study of OX40 agonist ivuxolimab in advanced cancers. Here immunoSEQ multiplex PCR was the method, and the copy in TCRdb shows in-frame clones only, minus some. Among about 19,000 clones, 65% to 85% were seen once, and the ten largest hold around 10%. Sequencing used CD4+ or CD8+ T cells sorted from blood, obtained in a trial of the OX40 agonist ivuxolimab. The receptors were sampled from an adult with an advanced solid tumor such as melanoma, head and neck, liver or kidney cancer.

The CDR3 protein is CASSPKGTGELFF. The CDR3 coding sequence is TGTGCCAGCAGTCCTAAAGGCACCGGGGAGCTGTTTTTT. V gene TRBV28 combines with J gene TRBJ2-2; D gene unclear. Trimming cost V 5 bases and J 4 bases, with 8 bases left between them. Germline V CDR1 and CDR2: MDHEN, SYDVKM. This CDR3 has 13 amino acids.

The gene calls are TRBV5-1 and TRBJ2-1, with D perhaps being TRBD1 or TRBD2 (5 bases each). Per the germline V gene, CDR1 is SGHRS and CDR2 is YFSETQ. The CDR3 covers 16 residues. V dropped 3 bases and J dropped 9 bases, with 22 bases sitting between them. The CDR3 region is CASSYPEGQGHPEQFF. The CDR3 DNA reads as TGCGCCAGCAGCTACCCAGAGGGGCAGGGTCATCCTGAGCAGTTCTTC.

The rearrangement uses TRBV4-2 and TRBJ2-3; D may be TRBD2 (5 bases). V was cut by 3 bases and J by 4 bases, with 11 bases left in between. CDR3 length: 14 amino acids. Germline V gives CDR1 LGHNA, CDR2 YNFKEQ. The CDR3 DNA reads as TGTGCCAGCAGCCAGGGATCGGAGGCAGATACGCAGTATTTT. This codes for CASSQGSEADTQYF.

The chain uses TRBV29-1 and TRBJ2-3, with 10 bases identical to TRBD2. Germline trimming cut 5 bases from V and 0 bases from J; bases unmatched to any gene: 8. The length of the CDR3 is 16 residues. The V gene's germline CDR1 is SQVTM and CDR2 ANQGSEA. The CDR3 region has the DNA TGCAGCGTTCGATTACTAGCGGGACATAGCACAGATACGCAGTATTTT. This gives the protein CSVRLLAGHSTDTQYF.

This clone appeared a single time. CDR3 in DNA: TGTGCCAGCAGCTTAGAACTCAGGGGTGAGCAGTTCTTC. Amino acids: CASSLELRGEQFF. The chain has TRBV7-9 and TRBJ2-1; D is possibly TRBD1 (6 bases). The CDR3 has 13 residues. Germline assignment: CDR1 SEHNR and CDR2 FQNEAQ (reference sequence). V gave up 1 base and J gave up 9 bases, with 10 bases separating them.

This clone has only a few counts. This chain links TRBV11-2 with TRBJ2-7; D possibly corresponds to TRBD2 (6 bases). This CDR3 comprises 16 residues. Germline V gene sequence: CDR1 SGHAT, CDR2 FQNNGV. Trimming left V 5 bases short and J 1 base short, with 18 bases between. DNA for the CDR3: TGTGCCAGCAGCCTTTCTATGGTAGCGGAATCCTACGAGCAGTACTTC. This gives the protein CASSLSMVAESYEQYF.

The chain uses TRBV4-1 and TRBJ2-7, with a weak D call TRBD1 (6 bases). CDR3 length: 14 residues. The germline V gene has CDR1 MGHRA and CDR2 YSYEKL. The V end lost 5 bases, the J end lost 2 bases, and 13 bases lay between the germline ends. The CDR3 reads CASSVVTGAYEQYF. CDR3 sequence (DNA): TGCGCCAGCAGCGTTGTGACAGGAGCCTACGAGCAGTACTTC.

The chain uses TRBV13 and TRBJ2-3; D uncertain. Trimming stripped 2 bases from V and 5 bases from J, with 5 bases between. The germline V gene has CDR1 PRHDT and CDR2 FYEKMQ (reference sequence). The CDR3 is 12 residues long. The CDR3 sequence is CASSLSEDTQYF. CDR3 DNA sequence: TGTGCCAGCAGCTTATCCGAAGATACGCAGTATTTT.

This rearrangement joins TRBV5-6 to TRBJ2-1, with TRBD2 matching 8 bases. This CDR3 comprises 15 residues. The V gene's germline CDR1 is SGHDT and CDR2 YYEEEE. The V segment lost 2 bases and the J segment 7 bases; nucleotides outside the gene matches: 8. The CDR3: CASSLDGRGLNEQFF. CDR3 coding DNA: TGTGCCAGCAGCTTAGACGGGAGGGGTCTTAATGAGCAGTTCTTC. Full variable domain (outside the CDR3, taken from reference TRBV5-6 and TRBJ2-1): DAGVTQSPTHLIKTRGQQVTLRCSPKSGHDTVSWYQQALGQGPQFIFQYYEEEERQRGNFPDRFSGHQFPNYSSELNVNALLLGDSALYLCASSLDGRGLNEQFFGPGTRLTVL.

The gene calls are TRBV4-2 and TRBJ2-1; TRBD2 might be the D (6 bases). CDR3 length: 14 residues. The V end was cut by 0 bases, the J end by 9 bases, with 12 bases between. The germline gives CDR1 LGHNA, CDR2 YNFKEQ. The CDR3 region is CASSQDNSAGEQFF. The DNA of the CDR3 is TGTGCCAGCAGCCAAGATAATTCAGCGGGTGAGCAGTTCTTC.

By proportion, this clone is medium-sized. The chain joins TRBV4-1 to TRBJ2-5; 9 bases match TRBD1. The junction had 7 bases not matched to a gene; V was cut back by 1 base and J by 4 bases. The germline gives CDR1 MGHRA, CDR2 YSYEKL. The CDR3 is 16 amino acids. CDR3 sequence: CASSQAQGAGGETQYF. The CDR3 DNA is TGCGCCAGCAGCCAAGCACAGGGGGCTGGGGGAGAGACCCAGTACTTC.

The chain joins TRBV27 to TRBJ1-2; unclear D gene. The CDR3 has 13 amino acids. V was trimmed by 2 bases and J by 3 bases, leaving 7 bases between them. CDR1 and CDR2 (germline): MNHEY, SMNVEV (reference sequence). The CDR3 here is CASSLAGYYGYTF. In DNA form, the CDR3 reads TGTGCCAGCAGTTTAGCAGGTTACTATGGCTACACCTTC.

The chain couples TRBV19 to TRBJ2-7; 7 bases match TRBD2. The germline CDR1 and CDR2 sequences are LNHDA and SQIVND (reference sequence). With 4 bases clipped from V and 2 bases from J, the junction kept 5 bases outside the gene matches. The CDR3 contains 14 residues. CDR3 in DNA: TGTGCCAGTAGTAGGCGGGAGCACCCCTACGAGCAGTACTTC. The encoded protein is CASSRREHPYEQYF.

This clone was seen more than once but under ten times. V gene TRBV27 combines with J gene TRBJ2-2; 8 bases align to TRBD2. CDR3 size: 15 residues. The V gene's germline CDR1 is MNHEY and CDR2 SMNVEV (reference sequence). V lost 3 bases to trimming and J lost 2 bases; unmatched junction nucleotides: 2. CDR3 in DNA: TGTGCCAGCAGTTTCGGACTAGCCAACACCGGGGAGCTGTTTTTT. It translates to CASSFGLANTGELFF.

The CDR3, as DNA: TGTGCCACCAGCTCCCGGGGTCCCTACGAGCAGTACTTC. As protein: CATSSRGPYEQYF. The chain links TRBV15 to TRBJ2-7; maybe TRBD2 (5 bases). Germline values: CDR1 LNHNV, CDR2 YYDKDF (reference sequence). CDR3 size: 13 residues. V was trimmed by 5 bases and J by 2 bases, leaving 10 bases between them.

The V gene is TRBV27, the J gene TRBJ2-7, with D maybe TRBD1 (5 bases). Germline CDR1 MNHEY, CDR2 SMNVEV (reference sequence). The CDR3 consists of 14 residues. The germline V and J ends were trimmed by 5 bases and 1 base, with 12 bases remaining between them. CDR3 DNA: TGTGCCAGCAGTAGTTTGGGGCCATCCTACGAGCAGTACTTC. Amino acid sequence: CASSSLGPSYEQYF.

The CDR3 nucleotides are TGTGCCAGCAGTACGGGACAGGTCCGGGAGACCCAGTACTTC. This sequence encodes CASSTGQVRETQYF. The chain couples TRBV28 to TRBJ2-5; TRBD1 aligns across 8 bases. The CDR3 totals 14 residues. Trimming cost V 5 bases and J 5 bases; bases outside gene matches: 7. Per the germline V gene, CDR1 is MDHEN and CDR2 is SYDVKM.

Worth noting for this clone: The germline gene is not matched at one end of the junction; a read error may be the cause. V is TRBV2 and J is TRBJ1-3; no reliable D call. The CDR3 totals 15 residues. From germline, CDR1 is SNHLY and CDR2 FYNNEI. CDR3 coding DNA: TGTGCCAGCAGAGAAGGTCCGGGAGGACGAAACACCATATATTTT. Protein product: CASREGPGGRNTIYF.

The V and J genes are TRBV6-6 and TRBJ2-7; perhaps TRBD2 as D (6 bases). V shed 7 bases and J shed 3 bases, with 16 bases lying between them. CDR1 and CDR2 (germline): MNHNY, SVGAGI (reference sequence). The CDR3 is made up of 14 amino acids. As DNA, the CDR3 is TGTGCCAGCACCCATGGGCGGGAACGCTACGAGCAGTACTTC. This encodes CASTHGRERYEQYF.

The rearrangement joins TRBV19 to TRBJ2-7; no reliable D call. Germline V CDR1 and CDR2: LNHDA, SQIVND (reference sequence). The CDR3 is 12 residues long. Trimming removed 1 base at V and 2 bases at J, with 3 bases between. The CDR3: CASSIGPYEQYF. The CDR3 DNA follows: TGTGCCAGTAGTATAGGTCCCTACGAGCAGTACTTC.

V and J are TRBV15 and TRBJ2-5; D might be TRBD2 (6 bases). Trimming cost V 3 bases and J 5 bases, with 13 bases left between them. The CDR3 runs 14 residues. Germline V gives CDR1 LNHNV, CDR2 YYDKDF (reference sequence). This chain's CDR3 is CATSSAGYGETQYF. The CDR3 DNA reads as TGTGCCACCAGCAGTGCGGGGTACGGGGAGACCCAGTACTTC.

The rearrangement uses TRBV7-9 and TRBJ2-2, with D unresolved. Trimming cost V 0 bases and J 1 base, with 15 bases left between them. The CDR3 has 18 amino acids. Germline V gene data show CDR1 as SEHNR and CDR2 as FQNEAQ (reference sequence). CDR3 residues: CASSLAFLARRNTGELFF. The CDR3 nucleotides read TGTGCCAGCAGCTTAGCATTTTTGGCCAGGCGGAACACCGGGGAGCTGTTTTTT.